The 32 T cell receptor beta chains below were found in one sample sequenced in a study of blood T cell repertoires in COVID-19. Sequenced by immunoSEQ multiplex PCR; TCRdb stores in-frame clones only, minus some. The table includes fewer than 250,000 clones, 90% detected once. The material sequenced was peripheral blood. These receptors were collected from a man aged 25-45 years with COVID-19, enrolled during active disease.

The DNA for the CDR3 is TGTGCCAGCAGCTTAGGTCCCCCGGGGGGCTCTGGAAACACCATATATTTT. Its translation: CASSLGPPGGSGNTIYF. The V call is TRBV7-2, the J call TRBJ1-3, with D possibly matching TRBD1 (5 bases). The CDR3 spans 17 residues. Trimming cost V 1 base and J 0 bases, with 13 bases left between them. Per the germline V gene, CDR1 is SGHTA and CDR2 is FQGNSA.

This clone was found once. J is TRBJ2-6 and V is TRBV3-1 (or the pseudogene TRBV3-2), with a possible D match to TRBD2 (5 bases). The V end was cut by 4 bases, the J end by 3 bases, with 16 bases between. This CDR3 is built from 17 residues. Germline assignment: CDR1 LGHDT and CDR2 YNNKEL (reference sequence). This CDR3 reads CASSLLWRTDGANVLTF. DNA for the CDR3: TGTGCCAGCAGCCTCCTCTGGAGGACGGATGGGGCCAACGTCCTGACTTTC.

The rearrangement joins TRBV7-9 to TRBJ1-3; possibly TRBD1 for D (6 bases). The ends were cut back, 5 bases at V and 4 bases at J, with 9 bases in the middle. Germline V lookup: CDR1 SEHNR, CDR2 FQNEAQ (reference sequence). The CDR3 runs 13 residues. For the CDR3, the DNA is TGTGCCAGCAGCCAGGGGTTAGGAAACACCATATATTTT. Protein sequence: CASSQGLGNTIYF.

The CDR3 bases are TGTGCCAGCAGCTTACCCCGACAAATAATTTATGAGCAGTTCTTC. Translation gives CASSLPRQIIYEQFF. The chain recombines TRBV11-2 with TRBJ2-1; D unresolved. This CDR3 has 15 amino acids. CDR1 is SGHAT and CDR2 is FQNNGV in the germline V gene. The germline V and J ends were trimmed by 2 bases and 8 bases, with 16 bases remaining between them.

The rearrangement uses TRBV28 and TRBJ2-7; D perhaps matches TRBD1 (5 bases). This CDR3 is 12 amino acids long. Germline loops: CDR1 MDHEN, CDR2 SYDVKM. Trimming took off 6 bases at V and 4 bases at J, with 10 bases between the two ends. The chain's CDR3 is CASRQTVYEQYF. In DNA, the CDR3 is TGTGCCAGCAGGCAGACAGTTTACGAGCAGTACTTC.

The rearrangement uses TRBV20-1 and TRBJ1-1; TRBD1 matches 7 bases. Germline CDR1 reads DFQATT; CDR2 reads SNEGSKA (reference sequence). J lost 2 bases, V lost 6 bases, and 18 bases had no gene match. The CDR3 has 17 amino acids. The CDR3 loop reads CSASGATGVSGNTEAFF. Written as DNA, the CDR3 is TGCAGTGCGAGTGGCGCAACAGGGGTTTCGGGAAACACTGAAGCTTTCTTT.

The chain couples TRBV29-1 to TRBJ1-1; no firm D call. V lost 5 bases, J lost 6 bases, and 10 bases lay in between. CDR3 length: 11 residues. Germline V gene lookup returns CDR1 SQVTM and CDR2 ANQGSEA. CDR3 DNA sequence: TGCAGCGTTCGGAGAGGCGCTGAAGCTTTCTTT. This encodes CSVRRGAEAFF.

This clone was counted a single time. The chain links TRBV28 to TRBJ2-7; TRBD2 might be the D (7 bases). The germline gives CDR1 MDHEN, CDR2 SYDVKM. V was clipped by 8 bases and J by 0 bases, with 14 bases between them. CDR3 length: 14 residues. CDR3 residues: CASREGGSSYEQYF. DNA for the CDR3: TGTGCCAGCCGCGAGGGGGGGTCCTCCTACGAGCAGTACTTC.

With regard to this clone: This sample also contains other DNA sequences that code for the same CDR3. The chain carries TRBV7-2 and TRBJ1-2; 7 bases agree with TRBD1. Germline CDR1 is SGHTA and CDR2 is FQGNSA. Germline trimming cut 5 bases from V and 3 bases from J; bases unmatched to any gene: 3. There are 13 residues in the CDR3. The CDR3 DNA is TGTGCCAGCAGCCCTGACAGGGACTATGGCTACACCTTC. It is translated as CASSPDRDYGYTF.

The chain employs TRBV30 and TRBJ2-1, with TRBD2 identical over 10 bases. CDR1 and CDR2 from the germline V gene are GTSNPN and SVGIG (reference sequence). The CDR3 length is 15 residues. With V trimmed by 4 bases and J by 5 bases, 8 bases remained unmatched. The CDR3 DNA reads TGTGCCTGGAACACCGGGACTAGCGCCGACAATGAGCAGTTCTTC. It yields the protein CAWNTGTSADNEQFF.

The gene calls are TRBV5-1 and TRBJ1-2; no definite D call. Germline V CDR1 and CDR2: SGHRS, YFSETQ. The CDR3 extends over 14 amino acids. V shed 4 bases and J shed 4 bases, with 14 bases lying between them. CDR3 residues: CASSGWTGSYGYTF. Here the CDR3 DNA reads TGCGCCAGCAGCGGGTGGACGGGGTCCTATGGCTACACCTTC.

The chain employs TRBV21-1 and TRBJ2-3; TRBD2, the D gene given by the table, was not confirmed from the DNA. TRBV21-1 is reported as a pseudogene. CDR3 length: 18 amino acids. The CDR3 loop reads CASSKVRWRGVSVDTQYF. CDR3 DNA sequence: TGTGCCAGCAGCAAAGTGCGCTGGCGGGGGGTCTCGGTAGATACGCAGTATTTT.

This clone was counted many times. The rearrangement links TRBV7-9 to TRBJ1-2, with TRBD1 as a possible D gene (5 bases). Germline V gene data show CDR1 as SEHNR and CDR2 as FQNEAQ (reference sequence). This CDR3 spans 17 amino acids. V lost 5 bases and J 7 bases, leaving 26 bases between the germline ends. CDR3 DNA: TGTGCCAGCAGCCCGCAAAAGACAGTTAAGTTTCGCGGTGGCTACACCTTC. Protein product: CASSPQKTVKFRGGYTF. Combining the CDR3 with reference TRBV7-9 and TRBJ1-2 gives the whole variable domain DTGVSQNPRHKITKRGQNVTFRCDPISEHNRLYWYRQTLGQGPEFLTYFQNEAQLEKSRLLSDRFSAERPKGSFSTLEIQRTEQGDSAMYLCASSPQKTVKFRGGYTFGSGTRLTVV.

The rearrangement joins TRBV7-9 to TRBJ2-1; D is perhaps TRBD2 (5 bases). This CDR3 is 14 amino acids long. Per germline, CDR1 SEHNR and CDR2 FQNEAQ (reference sequence). The CDR3 spells CATDPGEPYNEQFF. The CDR3 bases are TGTGCAACCGACCCTGGGGAGCCCTACAATGAGCAGTTCTTC.

V gene TRBV18 combines with J gene TRBJ1-4, with D unclear. The V gene lost 6 bases and the J gene lost 5 bases, with 13 bases spanning the gap. Germline loops: CDR1 KGHSH, CDR2 LQKENI. This CDR3 comprises 14 residues. This CDR3 reads CASSKRQQNEKLFF. CDR3 bases: TGTGCCAGCTCTAAGAGACAACAAAATGAAAAACTGTTTTTT.

The rearrangement uses TRBV27 and TRBJ2-7; TRBD1 might be the D (6 bases). From germline, CDR1 is MNHEY and CDR2 SMNVEV (reference sequence). This CDR3 is 14 amino acids long. Trimming pared 4 bases from V and 2 bases from J, leaving 12 bases between. CDR3 sequence: CASSSLDRTYEQYF. DNA of the CDR3: TGTGCCAGCAGTTCACTGGACAGAACCTACGAGCAGTACTTC.

The chain links TRBV19 to TRBJ2-6, with 9 bases that match TRBD2. CDR1 is LNHDA, CDR2 SQIVND, per germline (reference sequence). The CDR3 is 16 residues long. V shed 4 bases, J shed 4 bases, and the junction held 5 bases outside the gene matches. As DNA, the CDR3 is TGTGCCAGTAGTACGGGACTAGCTGCGGGGGCCAACGTCCTGACTTTC. It encodes CASSTGLAAGANVLTF. Full variable domain (remainder filled in from reference TRBV19 and TRBJ2-6): DGGITQSPKYLFRKEGQNVTLSCEQNLNHDAMYWYRQDPGQGLRLIYYSQIVNDFQKGDIAEGYSVSREKKESFPLTVTSAQKNPTAFYLCASSTGLAAGANVLTFGAGSRLTVL.

The J gene is TRBJ1-2, the V gene TRBV7-2; possibly TRBD1 for D (5 bases). Germline V CDR1 and CDR2: SGHTA, FQGNSA. This CDR3 contains 14 residues. V was trimmed by 5 bases and J by 2 bases, leaving 12 bases between them. The CDR3, as DNA: TGTGCCAGCAGCGTGACAGTGACAAACTATGGCTACACCTTC. This codes for CASSVTVTNYGYTF.

This clone was seen many times. The DNA for the CDR3 is TGTGCCAGTAGTTTAGTGGGACAGGGAATTTTGGCGGCTCAGCCCCAGCATTTT. Translated, it gives CASSLVGQGILAAQPQHF. This chain links TRBV19 with TRBJ1-5, with 9 bases fitting TRBD1. The V and J ends lost 5 bases and 6 bases, in that order; junction bases with no gene match: 17. This CDR3 spans 18 amino acids. Per the germline V gene, CDR1 is LNHDA and CDR2 is SQIVND (reference sequence).

This chain uses TRBV24-1 with TRBJ1-4; D is undetermined. Deletions cut 4 bases from V and 5 bases from J, with 10 bases between. The CDR3 loop spans 14 amino acids. Per germline, CDR1 KGHDR and CDR2 SFDVKD. CDR3 protein: CATSDGSTNEKLFF. DNA of the CDR3: TGTGCCACCAGTGACGGGAGCACGAATGAAAAACTGTTTTTT.

The CDR3 here is CASSSGTGDYEQYF. DNA for the CDR3: TGTGCCAGCAGCTCCGGGACAGGGGACTACGAGCAGTACTTC. The genes are TRBV5-6 and TRBJ2-7; 10 bases agree with TRBD1. Trimming took 3 bases from V and 3 from J; bases not matched to a gene: 3. Germline CDR1 and CDR2: SGHDT and YYEEEE. This CDR3 comprises 14 residues.

This chain links TRBV10-3 with TRBJ2-1; tentatively, D is TRBD2 (6 bases). The CDR3 has 13 amino acids. Germline V gene sequence: CDR1 ENHRY, CDR2 SYGVKD. Trimming took off 8 bases at V and 6 bases at J, with 14 bases between the two ends. This CDR3 is CAIFASVGNEQFF. The DNA of the CDR3 is TGTGCCATCTTCGCTAGCGTCGGCAATGAGCAGTTCTTC.

The chain combines TRBV4-1 with TRBJ1-1, with 7 bases matching TRBD1. Trimming removed 0 bases from V and 3 bases from J; junction bases left unmatched: 4. Germline CDR1 reads MGHRA; CDR2 reads YSYEKL. The CDR3 has 15 residues. The CDR3 spells CASSQDEGAYTEAFF. CDR3 DNA sequence: TGCGCCAGCAGCCAAGATGAGGGGGCATACACTGAAGCTTTCTTT.

V and J are TRBV29-1 and TRBJ1-4; 8 bases agree with TRBD1. Germline lookup yields CDR1 SQVTM and CDR2 ANQGSEA. The CDR3 runs to 15 residues. The trim removed 4 bases at V and 0 bases at J, leaving 4 bases unmatched. The CDR3 coding sequence is TGCAGCGTTGTTGGGACAGGCGCAACTAATGAAAAACTGTTTTTT. Its protein is CSVVGTGATNEKLFF.

This chain uses TRBV4-3 with TRBJ1-6, with D tentatively TRBD1 (6 bases). V was cut by 8 bases and J by 10 bases, with 21 bases left in between. CDR3 length equals 15 residues. Germline V gene sequence: CDR1 LGHNA, CDR2 YSLEER. The chain's CDR3 is CASSRVETGRSPLHF. The CDR3 nucleotides are TGCGCCAGCTCCCGGGTCGAGACAGGTCGGTCACCCCTCCACTTT.

This rearrangement joins TRBV10-3 to TRBJ1-1, with a tentative D call TRBD1 (5 bases). The CDR3 is 16 amino acids. The V and J ends lost 3 bases and 0 bases respectively, with 14 bases between them. Germline loops: CDR1 ENHRY, CDR2 SYGVKD. The CDR3 sequence is CAISDKGRGLNTEAFF. CDR3 bases: TGTGCCATCAGTGATAAAGGGAGGGGCCTGAACACTGAAGCTTTCTTT.

The chain recombines TRBV5-6 with TRBJ1-2; no clear D gene. V lost 0 bases to trimming and J lost 4 bases, with 19 bases between them. The CDR3 has 17 residues. From germline, CDR1 is SGHDT and CDR2 YYEEEE. The CDR3 here is CASSLAISGRASYGYTF. The CDR3 DNA is TGTGCCAGCAGCTTGGCGATATCTGGCCGAGCGTCCTATGGCTACACCTTC. Full variable domain (remainder filled in from reference TRBV5-6 and TRBJ1-2): DAGVTQSPTHLIKTRGQQVTLRCSPKSGHDTVSWYQQALGQGPQFIFQYYEEEERQRGNFPDRFSGHQFPNYSSELNVNALLLGDSALYLCASSLAISGRASYGYTFGSGTRLTVV.

The chain carries TRBV18 and TRBJ1-6; D is uncertain. The germline V and J ends were trimmed by 1 base and 10 bases, with 14 bases remaining between them. CDR3 length: 15 residues. CDR1 is KGHSH and CDR2 is LQKENI in the germline V gene. The CDR3 loop is CASSPRSGEGSPLHF. The CDR3 DNA follows: TGTGCCAGCTCACCACGATCGGGTGAAGGATCACCCCTCCACTTT.

V usage is TRBV19 and J usage is TRBJ1-2; D is ambiguous. This CDR3 contains 16 residues. Between the trimmed V and J ends, which lost 3 bases and 6 bases, there was a span of 20 bases. The germline V gene has CDR1 LNHDA and CDR2 SQIVND (reference sequence). In DNA form, the CDR3 reads TGTGCCAGTAGTATCGAACGGAGTAGCGCGGGAAATGGCTACACCTTC. Residues: CASSIERSSAGNGYTF.

This clone was seen just once. The gene calls are TRBV27 and TRBJ1-5; D is undetermined. The V and J ends lost 5 bases and 3 bases respectively, with 14 bases between them. The CDR3 has 15 residues. Germline CDR1 is MNHEY and CDR2 is SMNVEV (reference sequence). In DNA form, the CDR3 reads TGTGCCAGCAGTGTCAAGCGTTCACACAATCAGCCCCAGCATTTT. Amino acids: CASSVKRSHNQPQHF.

This clone was recorded once. One end of the junction fails to match germline, which may point to a read error. This chain joins TRBV14 and TRBJ2-1, with D possibly matching TRBD1 (6 bases). The CDR3 contains 11 residues. Germline CDR1 SGHDN, CDR2 FVKESK. DNA for the CDR3: TGTGCCAGCAGCCATAACAGGGATTGGATCTTC. Amino acids: CASSHNRDWIF. The entire variable domain, with the rest obtained from reference TRBV14 and TRBJ2-1, is as follows: EAGVTQFPSHSVIEKGQTVTLRCDPISGHDNLYWYRRVMGKEIKFLLHFVKESKQDESGMPNNRFLAERTGGTYSTLKVQPAELEDSGVYFCASSHNRDWIFGPGTRLTVL.

The J gene is TRBJ1-2, the V gene TRBV6-5, with 9 bases lining up with TRBD1. Germline values: CDR1 MNHEY, CDR2 SVGAGI. The CDR3 runs 13 residues. Trimming at V came to 6 bases and at J to 5 bases, leaving 4 bases not matched to a gene. The CDR3 protein is CASRGDRAYGYTF. In DNA, the CDR3 is TGTGCCAGCAGGGGGGACAGGGCATATGGCTACACCTTC.